This TCR beta chain is drawn from a study of blood T cell repertoires in COVID-19. Assay used: immunoSEQ multiplex PCR; TCRdb lists only in-frame clones, some missing. The repertoire holds about 46,000 clones, with over 80% as singletons. Per germline, CDR1 SGHVS and CDR2 FQNEAQ. CDR3 length: 15 amino acids. V lost 3 bases to trimming and J lost 8 bases; unmatched junction nucleotides: 12. The chain links TRBV7-8 to TRBJ1-1, with TRBD1 matching 7 bases. The specimen sequenced was peripheral blood. The source is a man in his sixties with active COVID-19. CDR3 protein: CASSFKRQGVGEAFF. The CDR3 DNA reads as TGTGCCAGCAGCTTCAAGCGGCAGGGGGTGGGGGAAGCTTTCTTT.